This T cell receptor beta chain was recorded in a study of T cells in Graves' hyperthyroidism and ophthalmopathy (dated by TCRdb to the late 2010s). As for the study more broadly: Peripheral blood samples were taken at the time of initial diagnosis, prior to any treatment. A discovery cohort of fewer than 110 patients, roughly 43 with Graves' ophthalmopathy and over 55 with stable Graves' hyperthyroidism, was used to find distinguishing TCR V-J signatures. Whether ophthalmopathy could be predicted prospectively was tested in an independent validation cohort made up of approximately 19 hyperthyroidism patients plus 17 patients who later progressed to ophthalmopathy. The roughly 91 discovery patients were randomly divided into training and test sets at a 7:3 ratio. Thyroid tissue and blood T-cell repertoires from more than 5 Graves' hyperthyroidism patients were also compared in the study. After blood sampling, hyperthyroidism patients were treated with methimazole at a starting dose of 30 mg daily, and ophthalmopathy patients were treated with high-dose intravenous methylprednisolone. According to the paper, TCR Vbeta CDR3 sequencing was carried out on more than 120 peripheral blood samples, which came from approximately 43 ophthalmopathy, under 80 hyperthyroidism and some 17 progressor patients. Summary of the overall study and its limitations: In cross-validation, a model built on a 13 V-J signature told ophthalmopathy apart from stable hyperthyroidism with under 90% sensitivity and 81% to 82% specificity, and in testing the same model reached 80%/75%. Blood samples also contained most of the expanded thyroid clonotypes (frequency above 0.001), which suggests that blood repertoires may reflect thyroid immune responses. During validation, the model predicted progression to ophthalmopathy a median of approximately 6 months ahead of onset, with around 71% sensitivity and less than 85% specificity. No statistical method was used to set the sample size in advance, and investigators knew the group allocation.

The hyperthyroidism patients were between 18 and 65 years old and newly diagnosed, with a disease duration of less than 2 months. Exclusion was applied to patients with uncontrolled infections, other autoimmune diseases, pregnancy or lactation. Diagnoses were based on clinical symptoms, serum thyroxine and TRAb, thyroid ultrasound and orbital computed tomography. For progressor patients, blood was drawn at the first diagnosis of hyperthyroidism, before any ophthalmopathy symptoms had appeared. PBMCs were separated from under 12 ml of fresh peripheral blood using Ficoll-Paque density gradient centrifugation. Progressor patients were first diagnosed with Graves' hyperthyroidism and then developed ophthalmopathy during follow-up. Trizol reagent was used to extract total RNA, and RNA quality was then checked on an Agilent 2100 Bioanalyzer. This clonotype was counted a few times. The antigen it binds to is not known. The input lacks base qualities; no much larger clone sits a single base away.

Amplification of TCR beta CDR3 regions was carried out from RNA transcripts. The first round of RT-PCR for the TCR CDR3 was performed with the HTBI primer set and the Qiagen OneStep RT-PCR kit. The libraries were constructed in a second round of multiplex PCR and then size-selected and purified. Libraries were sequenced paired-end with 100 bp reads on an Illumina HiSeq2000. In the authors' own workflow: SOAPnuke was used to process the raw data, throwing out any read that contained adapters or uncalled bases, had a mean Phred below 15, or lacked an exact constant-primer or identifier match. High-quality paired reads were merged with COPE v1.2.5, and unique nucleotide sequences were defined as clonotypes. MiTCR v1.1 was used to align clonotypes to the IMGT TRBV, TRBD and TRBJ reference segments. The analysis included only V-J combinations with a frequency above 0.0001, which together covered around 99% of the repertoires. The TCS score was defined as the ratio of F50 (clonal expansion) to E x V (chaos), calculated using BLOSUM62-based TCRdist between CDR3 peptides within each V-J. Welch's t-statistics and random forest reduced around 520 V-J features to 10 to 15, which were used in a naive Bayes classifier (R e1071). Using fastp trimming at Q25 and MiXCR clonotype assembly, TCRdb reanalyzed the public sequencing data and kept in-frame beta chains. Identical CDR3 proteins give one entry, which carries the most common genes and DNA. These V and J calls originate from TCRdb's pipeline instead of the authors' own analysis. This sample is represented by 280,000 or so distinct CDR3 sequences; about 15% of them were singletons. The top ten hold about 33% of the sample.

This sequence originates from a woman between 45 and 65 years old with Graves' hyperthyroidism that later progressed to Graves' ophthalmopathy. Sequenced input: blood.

The CDR3 loop reads CASSQWATGELFF. The nucleotide sequence is given as TGTGCCAGCAGCCAATGGGCCACCGGGGAGCTGTTTTTT. The sequence is built from TRBV14 and TRBJ2-2, with the D gene not confidently named. From the cysteine through the phenylalanine, the CDR3 covers 13 amino acids. CDR3 DNA is the only sequence kept; it has 39 bases, read in frame from the first base. Deletion took 2 bases off V and 4 bases off J, with a span of 5 bases between the germline ends. CDR1 SGHDN and CDR2 FVKESK are derived from the germline V gene.